The clone carrying this T cell receptor (beta chain) was picked up many times. The source material, RNA transcripts, was used to amplify TCR beta CDR3 regions. First-round RT-PCR with HTBI primers amplified the TCR CDR3 region. In TCRdb, the multiplex PCR reads were re-called with MiXCR into one record per CDR3 protein. The sample contains around 350,000 distinct CDR3 sequences, approximately 19% of which appear only once. The V and J ends lost 4 bases and 1 base respectively, with 10 bases between them. The V gene's germline CDR1 is MNHEY and CDR2 SVGAGI. This CDR3 is built from 14 residues. This entry comes from a study of T cells in Graves' hyperthyroidism and ophthalmopathy.

This receptor was taken from a woman between 18 and 30 years old with Graves' hyperthyroidism. The sequenced sample was blood. This chain links TRBV6-5 with TRBJ1-1; D is undetermined. The CDR3, as DNA: TGTGCCAGCAGTTCGGACGCTGGGAACACTGAAGCTTTCTTT. Its protein is CASSSDAGNTEAFF.